This TCR beta chain was captured by sequencing in a study of cytomegalovirus exposure and HLA in healthy donors. Findings and caveats of the study: The later analysis indicated that the majority of CMV-associated TCR beta chains appeared HLA-restricted. The classifier reportedly diagnosed cytomegalovirus status with high specificity and sensitivity. Several top significant clusters appeared, in a later analysis, to be linked to common viral pathogens. From TCR beta sequences, most subjects' HLA-A and HLA-B alleles were reportedly predicted accurately.

Primers included in the PCR were 60 Vbeta and 13 Jbeta primers. Assay: immunoSEQ multiplex PCR; the TCRdb copy retains only in-frame clones and omits some. Of some 130,000 clones listed, around 72% are singletons. Turning to this clone: Its antigen is not identified.

Trimming cost V 4 bases and J 2 bases; bases outside gene matches: 10. The CDR3 consists of 17 residues. Per germline, CDR1 SGHTA and CDR2 FQGNSA. This sequence joins TRBV7-2 and TRBJ2-4, with 8 bases lining up with TRBD1. Sequencing was performed on PBMCs. This TCR derives from a woman aged 40 to 49 in good health and CMV-seronegative. CDR3 coding DNA: TGTGCCAGCAGCTCCAGGGGGCGCCATGTGTCCAAAAACATTCAGTACTTC. Its translation: CASSSRGRHVSKNIQYF.